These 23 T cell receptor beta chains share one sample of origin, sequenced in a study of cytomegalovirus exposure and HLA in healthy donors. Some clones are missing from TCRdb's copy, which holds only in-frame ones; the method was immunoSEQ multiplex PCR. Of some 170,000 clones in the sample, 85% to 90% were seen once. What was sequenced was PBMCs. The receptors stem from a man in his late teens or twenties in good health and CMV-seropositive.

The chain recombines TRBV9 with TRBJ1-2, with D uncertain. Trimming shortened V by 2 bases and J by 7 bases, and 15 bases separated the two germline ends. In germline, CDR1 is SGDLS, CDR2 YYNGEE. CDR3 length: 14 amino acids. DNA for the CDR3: TGTGCCAGCAGCGTTCGAAGCTCAGACTCTGGCTACACCTTC. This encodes CASSVRSSDSGYTF.

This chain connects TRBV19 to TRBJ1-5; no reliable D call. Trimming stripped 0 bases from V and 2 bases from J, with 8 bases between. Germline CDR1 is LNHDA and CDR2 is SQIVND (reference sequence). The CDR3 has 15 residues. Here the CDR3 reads CASSIDRRGNQPQHF. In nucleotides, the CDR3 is TGTGCCAGTAGTATAGACCGGAGGGGCAATCAGCCCCAGCATTTT.

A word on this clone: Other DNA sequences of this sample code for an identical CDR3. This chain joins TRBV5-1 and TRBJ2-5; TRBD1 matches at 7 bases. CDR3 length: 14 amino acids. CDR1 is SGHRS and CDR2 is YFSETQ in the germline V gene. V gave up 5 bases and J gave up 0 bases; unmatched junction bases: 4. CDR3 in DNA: TGCGCCAGCAGTCTGACAGGGAACCAAGAGACCCAGTACTTC. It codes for CASSLTGNQETQYF.

In nucleotides, the CDR3 is TGTGCCAGCAGTTTTGTCGACAGGGGACATGGCTACACCTTC. Its protein is CASSFVDRGHGYTF. This chain links TRBV28 with TRBJ1-2; 8 bases fit TRBD1. From germline, CDR1 is MDHEN and CDR2 SYDVKM. The length of the CDR3 is 14 residues. Trimming at V came to 3 bases and at J to 6 bases, leaving 6 bases not matched to a gene.

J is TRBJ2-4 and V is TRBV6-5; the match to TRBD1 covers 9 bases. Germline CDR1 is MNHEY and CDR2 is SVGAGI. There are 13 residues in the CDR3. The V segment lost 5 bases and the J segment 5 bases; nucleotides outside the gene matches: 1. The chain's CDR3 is CASSRQGENIQYF. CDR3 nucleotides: TGTGCCAGCAGTCGACAGGGGGAAAACATTCAGTACTTC.

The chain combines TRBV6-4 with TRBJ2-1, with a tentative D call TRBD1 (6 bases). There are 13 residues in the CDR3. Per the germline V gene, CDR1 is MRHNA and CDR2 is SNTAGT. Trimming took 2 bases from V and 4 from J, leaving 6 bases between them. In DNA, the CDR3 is TGTGCCAGCAGTGACAGGGGGTACAATGAGCAGTTCTTC. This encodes CASSDRGYNEQFF.

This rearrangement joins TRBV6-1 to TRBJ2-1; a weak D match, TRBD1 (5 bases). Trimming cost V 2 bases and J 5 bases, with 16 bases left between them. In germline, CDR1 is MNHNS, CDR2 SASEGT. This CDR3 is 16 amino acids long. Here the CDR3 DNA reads TGTGCCAGCAGTGAATCTTACAGGATCGTAGACAATGAGCAGTTCTTC. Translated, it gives CASSESYRIVDNEQFF.

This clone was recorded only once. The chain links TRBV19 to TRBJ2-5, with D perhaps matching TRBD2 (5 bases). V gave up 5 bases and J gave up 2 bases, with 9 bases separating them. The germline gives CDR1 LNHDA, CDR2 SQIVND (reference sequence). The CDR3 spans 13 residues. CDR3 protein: CASSRTYQETQYF. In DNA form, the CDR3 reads TGTGCCAGTAGTCGGACTTATCAAGAGACCCAGTACTTC.

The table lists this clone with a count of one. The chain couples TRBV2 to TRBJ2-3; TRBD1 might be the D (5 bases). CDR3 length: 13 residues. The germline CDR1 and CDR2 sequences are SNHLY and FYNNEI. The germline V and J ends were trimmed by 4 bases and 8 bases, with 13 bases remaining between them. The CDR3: CASSGDRMGTQYF. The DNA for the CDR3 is TGTGCCAGCAGTGGAGACAGAATGGGTACGCAGTATTTT.

In DNA form, the CDR3 reads TGCGCCAGCAGCATCTCAGGGGGCGGTTCGAACATTCAGTACTTC. Its translation: CASSISGGGSNIQYF. The genes are TRBV5-1 and TRBJ2-4, with 8 nucleotides matching TRBD1. The V segment lost 4 bases and the J segment 7 bases; nucleotides outside the gene matches: 10. The CDR3 is made up of 15 amino acids. The germline gives CDR1 SGHRS, CDR2 YFSETQ.

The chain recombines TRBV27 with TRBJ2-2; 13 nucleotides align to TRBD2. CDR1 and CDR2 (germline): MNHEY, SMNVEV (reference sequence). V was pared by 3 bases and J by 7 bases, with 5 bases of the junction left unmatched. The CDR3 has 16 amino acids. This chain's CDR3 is CASSFLLAGGVGELFF. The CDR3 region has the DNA TGTGCCAGCAGTTTTTTACTAGCGGGAGGGGTCGGGGAGCTGTTTTTT.

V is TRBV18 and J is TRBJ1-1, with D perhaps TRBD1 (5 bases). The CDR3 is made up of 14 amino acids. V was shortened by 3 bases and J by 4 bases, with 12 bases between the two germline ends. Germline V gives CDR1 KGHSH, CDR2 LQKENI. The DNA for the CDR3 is TGTGCCAGCTCACCTCCAGGGCGTGGCACTGAAGCTTTCTTT. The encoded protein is CASSPPGRGTEAFF.

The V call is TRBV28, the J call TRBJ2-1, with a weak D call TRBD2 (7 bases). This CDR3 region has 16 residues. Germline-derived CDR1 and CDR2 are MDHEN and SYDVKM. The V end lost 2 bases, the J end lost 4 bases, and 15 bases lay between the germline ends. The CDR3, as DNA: TGTGCCAGCAGTTTACTGGGGGGGACATTTTACAATGAGCAGTTCTTC. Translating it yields CASSLLGGTFYNEQFF.

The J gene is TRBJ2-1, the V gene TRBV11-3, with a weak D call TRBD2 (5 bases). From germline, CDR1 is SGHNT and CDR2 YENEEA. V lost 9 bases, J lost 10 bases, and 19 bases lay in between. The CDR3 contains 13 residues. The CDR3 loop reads CASGVREEGEQFF. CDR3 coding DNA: TGTGCCAGTGGGGTGAGGGAAGAGGGAGAGCAGTTCTTC. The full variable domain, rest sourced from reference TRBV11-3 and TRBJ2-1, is EAGVVQSPRYKIIEKKQPVAFWCNPISGHNTLYWYLQNLGQGPELLIRYENEEAVDDSQLPKDRFSAERLKGVDSTLKIQPAELGDSAVYLCASGVREEGEQFFGPGTRLTVL.

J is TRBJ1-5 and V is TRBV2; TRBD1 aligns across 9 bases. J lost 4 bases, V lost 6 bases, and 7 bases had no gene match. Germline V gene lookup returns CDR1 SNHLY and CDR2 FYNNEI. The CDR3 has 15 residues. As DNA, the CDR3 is TGTGCCAGCAGCAAGACAGGGGGGCGAAATCAGCCCCAGCATTTT. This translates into CASSKTGGRNQPQHF.

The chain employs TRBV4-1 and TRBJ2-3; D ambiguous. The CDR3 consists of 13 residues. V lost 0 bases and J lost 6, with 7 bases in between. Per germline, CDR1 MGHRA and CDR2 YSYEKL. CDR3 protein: CASSQDPPDTQYF. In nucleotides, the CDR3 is TGCGCCAGCAGCCAAGACCCCCCTGATACGCAGTATTTT.

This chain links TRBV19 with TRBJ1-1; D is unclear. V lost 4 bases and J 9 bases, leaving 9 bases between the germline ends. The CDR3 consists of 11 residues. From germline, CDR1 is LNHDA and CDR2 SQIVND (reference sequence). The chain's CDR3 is CASSTQSKAFF. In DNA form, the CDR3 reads TGTGCCAGTAGTACACAAAGTAAAGCTTTCTTT.

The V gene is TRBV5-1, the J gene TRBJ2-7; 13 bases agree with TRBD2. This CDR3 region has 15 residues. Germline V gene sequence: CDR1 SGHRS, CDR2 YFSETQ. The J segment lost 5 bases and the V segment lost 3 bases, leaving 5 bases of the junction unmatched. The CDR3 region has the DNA TGCGCCAGCAGCTCAGGACTAGCGGGAGACGACGAGCAGTACTTC. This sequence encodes CASSSGLAGDDEQYF.

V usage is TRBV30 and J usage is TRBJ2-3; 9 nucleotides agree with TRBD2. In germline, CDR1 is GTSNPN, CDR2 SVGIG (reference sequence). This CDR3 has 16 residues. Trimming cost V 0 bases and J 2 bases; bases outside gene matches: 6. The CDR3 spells CAWSVGAGGITDTQYF. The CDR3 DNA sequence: TGTGCCTGGAGTGTCGGGGCGGGAGGGATCACAGATACGCAGTATTTT.

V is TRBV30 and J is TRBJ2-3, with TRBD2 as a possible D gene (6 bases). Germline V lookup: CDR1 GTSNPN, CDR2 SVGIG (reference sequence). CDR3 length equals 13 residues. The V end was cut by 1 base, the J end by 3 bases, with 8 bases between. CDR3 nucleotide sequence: TGTGCCTGGAGTGGGGACTCTACAGATACGCAGTATTTT. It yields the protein CAWSGDSTDTQYF. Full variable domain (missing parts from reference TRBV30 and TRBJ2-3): SQTIHQWPATLVQPVGSPLSLECTVEGTSNPNLYWYRQAAGRGLQLLFYSVGIGQISSEVPQNLSASRPQDRQFILSSKKLLLSDSGFYLCAWSGDSTDTQYFGPGTRLTVL.

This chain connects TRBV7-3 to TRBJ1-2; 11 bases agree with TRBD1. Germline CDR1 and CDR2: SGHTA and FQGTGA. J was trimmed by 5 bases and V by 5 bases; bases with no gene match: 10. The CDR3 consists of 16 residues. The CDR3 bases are TGTGCCAGCAGCCCCCAACCCGGGACAGGGGGATATGGCTACACCTTC. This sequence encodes CASSPQPGTGGYGYTF.

The CDR3 nucleotides read TGTGCCAGCAGTTTCCGGACTAGCGGCGAGCAGTACTTC. Translating it yields CASSFRTSGEQYF. The genes are TRBV28 and TRBJ2-7; TRBD2 aligns across 10 bases. Germline values: CDR1 MDHEN, CDR2 SYDVKM. This CDR3 contains 13 residues. V was pared by 3 bases and J by 6 bases, with 2 bases of the junction left unmatched.

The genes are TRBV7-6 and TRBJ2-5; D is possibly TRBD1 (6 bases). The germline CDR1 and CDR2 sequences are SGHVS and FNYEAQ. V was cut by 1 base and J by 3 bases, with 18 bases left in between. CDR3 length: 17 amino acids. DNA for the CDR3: TGTGCCAGCAGCTTAGAGGGGGTCGCGAGGGTCAAAGAGACCCAGTACTTC. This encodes CASSLEGVARVKETQYF.